The sequence of this TCR beta chain was determined in a study of blood T cell repertoires in COVID-19. Study as a whole: In each case, the material was cDNA or gDNA derived from T cells, B-cell-depleted T cells, or PBMCs.

The CDR3 length is 13 residues. Germline loops: CDR1 MNHNS, CDR2 SASEGT. V lost 0 bases to trimming and J lost 10 bases, with 12 bases between them. Sequenced by immunoSEQ multiplex PCR; TCRdb stores in-frame clones only, minus some. The sample holds roughly 240,000 clones; 82% are singletons and the top ten take roughly 4.7%. Sequencing was done on a sample of peripheral blood. The TCR originated in an older woman with acute or convalescent COVID-19. This chain uses TRBV6-1 with TRBJ1-1, with D uncertain. CDR3 sequence (DNA): TGTGCCAGCAGTGAAGCTGGCGGCTCTGTAGCTTTCTTT. Protein sequence: CASSEAGGSVAFF.